This passage covers 13 T cell receptor beta chains from one sample sequenced in a study of cytomegalovirus exposure and HLA in healthy donors. The PCR ran on 60 Vbeta and 13 Jbeta primers. Produced via immunoSEQ multiplex PCR; TCRdb's table is partial and in-frame only. The data hold some 120,000 clones, with around 73% observed a single time. Input material: PBMCs. The receptors originated from a young man in good health and CMV-seropositive.

The chain recombines TRBV2 with TRBJ1-3, with D unclear. Germline loops: CDR1 SNHLY, CDR2 FYNNEI. The CDR3 loop spans 14 amino acids. Between the trimmed V and J ends, which lost 2 bases and 2 bases, there was a span of 7 bases. The CDR3: CASSEPRAGNTIYF. The CDR3 coding sequence is TGTGCCAGCAGTGAACCGAGAGCTGGAAACACCATATATTTT.

The chain has TRBV9 and TRBJ2-7; D gene unclear. Germline CDR1 and CDR2: SGDLS and YYNGEE. Trimming removed 4 bases at V and 0 bases at J, with 11 bases between. This CDR3 contains 14 residues. The CDR3 protein is CASSPLSYSYEQYF. The CDR3, as DNA: TGTGCCAGCAGCCCCCTTTCCTACTCCTACGAGCAGTACTTC.

A single count supports this clone. The chain employs TRBV30 and TRBJ1-1; the D is unclear. V gave up 0 bases and J gave up 1 base, with 6 bases separating them. There are 13 residues in the CDR3. Germline-derived CDR1 and CDR2 are GTSNPN and SVGIG (reference sequence). CDR3 DNA sequence: TGTGCCTGGAGTGTACAGCAGAACACTGAAGCTTTCTTT. Translated, it gives CAWSVQQNTEAFF. Based on the CDR3 plus reference TRBV30 and TRBJ1-1, the full variable domain is SQTIHQWPATLVQPVGSPLSLECTVEGTSNPNLYWYRQAAGRGLQLLFYSVGIGQISSEVPQNLSASRPQDRQFILSSKKLLLSDSGFYLCAWSVQQNTEAFFGQGTRLTVV.

The chain employs TRBV5-6 and TRBJ2-7, with D perhaps TRBD1 (6 bases). Germline-derived CDR1 and CDR2 are SGHDT and YYEEEE. This CDR3 spans 14 amino acids. Trimming removed 4 bases from V and 1 base from J, with 12 bases in between. The CDR3 DNA is TGTGCCAGCAGCCGGGACATTGCGTCCTACGAGCAGTACTTC. It is translated as CASSRDIASYEQYF.

This clone was observed a handful of times. The chain uses TRBV16 and TRBJ2-5, with 9 bases matching TRBD1. Trimming at V came to 2 bases and at J to 4 bases, leaving 2 bases not matched to a gene. The CDR3 loop spans 14 amino acids. Per germline, CDR1 KGHSY and CDR2 FQNENV. CDR3 loop: CASSQLDRGETQYF. Written as DNA, the CDR3 is TGTGCCAGCAGCCAACTGGACAGGGGAGAGACCCAGTACTTC.

The genes are TRBV7-8 and TRBJ2-1; D perhaps matches TRBD1 (6 bases). V was clipped by 4 bases and J by 9 bases, with 10 bases between them. The CDR3 totals 12 residues. Germline CDR1 reads SGHVS; CDR2 reads FQNEAQ. CDR3 region: CASSWGTSEQFF. As DNA, the CDR3 is TGTGCCAGCAGCTGGGGGACATCTGAGCAGTTCTTC.

The gene calls are TRBV5-1 and TRBJ2-3; possibly TRBD2 for D (5 bases). Per the germline V gene, CDR1 is SGHRS and CDR2 is YFSETQ. The CDR3 is made up of 14 amino acids. The V end was cut by 4 bases, the J end by 2 bases, with 11 bases between. CDR3: CASSGGEVTDTQYF. In DNA form, the CDR3 reads TGCGCCAGCAGCGGAGGTGAGGTCACAGATACGCAGTATTTT. The full variable domain, with the rest looked up from reference TRBV5-1 and TRBJ2-3, is KAGVTQTPRYLIKTRGQQVTLSCSPISGHRSVSWYQQTPGQGLQFLFEYFSETQRNKGNFPGRFSGRQFSNSRSEMNVSTLELGDSALYLCASSGGEVTDTQYFGPGTRLTVL.

The J gene is TRBJ1-1, the V gene TRBV4-3; the D gene is possibly TRBD1 (5 bases). Trimming took 0 bases from V and 4 from J, leaving 24 bases between them. The germline CDR1 and CDR2 sequences are LGHNA and YSLEER. There are 19 residues in the CDR3. This chain's CDR3 is CASSQDRVGARVYGTEAFF. CDR3 coding DNA: TGCGCCAGCAGCCAAGACCGAGTAGGGGCCAGGGTATACGGCACTGAAGCTTTCTTT.

The J gene is TRBJ1-4, the V gene TRBV1; the D call of TRBD1 is as the table states it, not checked on the DNA. TRBV1 is recorded as a pseudogene. The CDR3 runs 14 residues. CDR3 DNA: TGCACCAGCAGCCATGACAGGGGAAATGAAAAACTGTTTTTT. It specifies CTSSHDRGNEKLFF.

The CDR3 DNA reads as TGTGCCAGCAGCCCGACCCCGGACTTGCCGCAAGAGACCCAGTACTTC. It yields the protein CASSPTPDLPQETQYF. The chain couples TRBV7-3 to TRBJ2-5; possibly TRBD2 for D (5 bases). From germline, CDR1 is SGHTA and CDR2 FQGTGA. This CDR3 is 16 amino acids long. V was clipped by 5 bases and J by 2 bases, with 18 bases between them.

J is TRBJ1-5 and V is TRBV30; 8 positions agree with TRBD1. This CDR3 comprises 16 residues. J was trimmed by 2 bases and V by 3 bases; bases with no gene match: 9. CDR1 and CDR2 (germline): GTSNPN, SVGIG (reference sequence). As DNA, the CDR3 is TGTGCCTGGAGACGTTCAGGGGGCGGTGGCAATCAGCCCCAGCATTTT. It yields the protein CAWRRSGGGGNQPQHF. The complete variable domain, with remaining parts taken from reference TRBV30 and TRBJ1-5, reads SQTIHQWPATLVQPVGSPLSLECTVEGTSNPNLYWYRQAAGRGLQLLFYSVGIGQISSEVPQNLSASRPQDRQFILSSKKLLLSDSGFYLCAWRRSGGGGNQPQHFGDGTRLSIL.

The chain is built from TRBV10-3 and TRBJ1-4; 7 bases line up with TRBD1. The ends lost 3 bases at V and 8 bases at J; junction bases unmatched: 9. There are 15 residues in the CDR3. CDR1 is ENHRY and CDR2 is SYGVKD in the germline V gene. The CDR3 DNA is TGTGCCATCAGTGACCCGGGGCAGGGGGAAGAAAAACTGTTTTTT. Translated, it gives CAISDPGQGEEKLFF.

The CDR3 protein is CASSSPLARRFF. The CDR3 nucleotides are TGTGCCAGCAGTTCCCCTCTCGCTCGGAGGTTCTTC. The chain employs TRBV27 and TRBJ2-1; D is ambiguous. CDR1 and CDR2 (germline): MNHEY, SMNVEV (reference sequence). The CDR3 has 12 residues. The ends were cut back, 4 bases at V and 15 bases at J, with 16 bases in the middle.